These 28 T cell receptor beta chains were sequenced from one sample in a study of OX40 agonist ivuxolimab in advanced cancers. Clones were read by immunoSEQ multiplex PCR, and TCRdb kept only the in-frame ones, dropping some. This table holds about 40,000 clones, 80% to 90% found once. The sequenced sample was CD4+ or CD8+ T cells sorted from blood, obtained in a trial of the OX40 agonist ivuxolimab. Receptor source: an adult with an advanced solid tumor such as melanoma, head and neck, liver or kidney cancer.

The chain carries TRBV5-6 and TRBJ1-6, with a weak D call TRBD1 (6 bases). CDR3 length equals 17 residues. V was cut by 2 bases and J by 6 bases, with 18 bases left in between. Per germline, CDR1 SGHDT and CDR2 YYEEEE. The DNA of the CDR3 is TGTGCCAGCAGCTTAAGCACTGGGGGCGCTCGTAATTCACCCCTCCACTTT. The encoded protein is CASSLSTGGARNSPLHF. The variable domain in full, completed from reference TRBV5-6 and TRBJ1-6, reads DAGVTQSPTHLIKTRGQQVTLRCSPKSGHDTVSWYQQALGQGPQFIFQYYEEEERQRGNFPDRFSGHQFPNYSSELNVNALLLGDSALYLCASSLSTGGARNSPLHFGNGTRLTVT.

The DNA of the CDR3 is TGTGCCAGTAGTCAGACAGGGCGCACTGAAGCTTTCTTT. Protein product: CASSQTGRTEAFF. The chain couples TRBV19 to TRBJ1-1, with 7 bases matching TRBD1. Germline V CDR1 and CDR2: LNHDA, SQIVND (reference sequence). Germline trimming cut 5 bases from V and 4 bases from J; bases unmatched to any gene: 4. This CDR3 has 13 residues.

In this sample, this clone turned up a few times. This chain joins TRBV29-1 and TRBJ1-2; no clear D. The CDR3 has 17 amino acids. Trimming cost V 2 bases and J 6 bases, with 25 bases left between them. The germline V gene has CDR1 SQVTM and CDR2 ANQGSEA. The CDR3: CSVELAEGRAKRNGYTF. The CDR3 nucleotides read TGCAGCGTTGAATTGGCGGAAGGACGGGCCAAGCGGAATGGCTACACCTTC.

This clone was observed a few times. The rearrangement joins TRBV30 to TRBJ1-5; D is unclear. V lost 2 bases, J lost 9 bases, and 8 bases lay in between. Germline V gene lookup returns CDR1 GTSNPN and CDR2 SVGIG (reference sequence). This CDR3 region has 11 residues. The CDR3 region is CAWSWEGPQHF. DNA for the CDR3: TGTGCCTGGAGTTGGGAAGGGCCCCAGCATTTT.

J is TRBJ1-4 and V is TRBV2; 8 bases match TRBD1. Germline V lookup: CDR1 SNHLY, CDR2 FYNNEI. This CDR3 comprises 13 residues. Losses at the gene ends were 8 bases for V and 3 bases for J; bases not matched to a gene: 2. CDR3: CASSGQANEKLFF. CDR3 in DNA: TGTGCCAGCTCGGGACAGGCTAATGAAAAACTGTTTTTT.

This CDR3 reads CASMGGTGGNTEAFF. CDR3 sequence (DNA): TGCGCCAGCATGGGTGGGACAGGCGGGAACACTGAAGCTTTCTTT. V is TRBV5-1 and J is TRBJ1-1; TRBD1 aligns across 8 bases. CDR3 length equals 15 residues. V was clipped by 6 bases and J by 1 base; unmatched bases: 8. CDR1 is SGHRS and CDR2 is YFSETQ in the germline V gene.

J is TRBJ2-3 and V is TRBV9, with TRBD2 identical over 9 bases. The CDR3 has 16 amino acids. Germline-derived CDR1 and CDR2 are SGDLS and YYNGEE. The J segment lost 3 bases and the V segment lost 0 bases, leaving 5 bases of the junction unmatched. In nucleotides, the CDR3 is TGTGCCAGCAGCGTAGGAGCGGGAGGAGTGACAGATACGCAGTATTTT. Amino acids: CASSVGAGGVTDTQYF.

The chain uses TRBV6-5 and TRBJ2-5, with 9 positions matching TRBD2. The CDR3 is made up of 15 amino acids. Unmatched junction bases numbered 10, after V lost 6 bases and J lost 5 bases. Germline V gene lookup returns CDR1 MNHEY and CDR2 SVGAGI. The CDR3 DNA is TGTGCCAGCAGCGAGACTAGCGGAGTGGGGGAGACCCAGTACTTC. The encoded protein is CASSETSGVGETQYF.

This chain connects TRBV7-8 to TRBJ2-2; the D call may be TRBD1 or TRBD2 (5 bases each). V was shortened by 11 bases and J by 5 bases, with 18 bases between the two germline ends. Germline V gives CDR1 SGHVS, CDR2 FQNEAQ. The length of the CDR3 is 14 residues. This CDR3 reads CADTRDAVTGELFF. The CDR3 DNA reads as TGTGCCGACACCCGGGACGCCGTTACCGGGGAGCTGTTTTTT.

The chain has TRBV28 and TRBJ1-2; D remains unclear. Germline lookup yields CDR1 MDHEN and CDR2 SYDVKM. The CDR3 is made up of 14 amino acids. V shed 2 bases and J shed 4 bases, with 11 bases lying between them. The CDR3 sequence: CASSLTDLVYGYTF. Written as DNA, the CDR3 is TGTGCCAGCAGTTTAACTGATTTGGTCTATGGCTACACCTTC.

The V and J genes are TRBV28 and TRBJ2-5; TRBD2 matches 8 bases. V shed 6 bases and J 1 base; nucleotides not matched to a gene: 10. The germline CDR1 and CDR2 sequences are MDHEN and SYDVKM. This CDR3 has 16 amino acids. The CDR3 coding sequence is TGTGCCAGCAGACCTCATATAGCGGGACTCCAAGAGACCCAGTACTTC. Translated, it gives CASRPHIAGLQETQYF.

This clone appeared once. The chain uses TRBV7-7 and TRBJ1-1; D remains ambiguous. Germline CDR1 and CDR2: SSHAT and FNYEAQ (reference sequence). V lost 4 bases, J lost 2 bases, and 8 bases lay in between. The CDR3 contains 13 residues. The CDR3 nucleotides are TGTGCCAGCAGCTCCCAATTTAACACTGAAGCTTTCTTT. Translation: CASSSQFNTEAFF.

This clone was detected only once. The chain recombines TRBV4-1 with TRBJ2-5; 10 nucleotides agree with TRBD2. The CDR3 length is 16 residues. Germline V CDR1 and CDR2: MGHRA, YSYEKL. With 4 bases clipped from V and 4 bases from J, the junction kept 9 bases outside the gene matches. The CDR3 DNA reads TGCGCCAGCAGCCGTGGGACGAGACTAGCGGGAGAGACCCAGTACTTC. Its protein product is CASSRGTRLAGETQYF.

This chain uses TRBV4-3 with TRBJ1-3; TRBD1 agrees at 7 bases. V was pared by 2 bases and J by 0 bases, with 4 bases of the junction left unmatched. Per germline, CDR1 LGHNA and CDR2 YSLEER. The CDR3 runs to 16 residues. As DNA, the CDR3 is TGCGCCAGCAGCCAAACAGGGGCTTTCTCTGGAAACACCATATATTTT. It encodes CASSQTGAFSGNTIYF.

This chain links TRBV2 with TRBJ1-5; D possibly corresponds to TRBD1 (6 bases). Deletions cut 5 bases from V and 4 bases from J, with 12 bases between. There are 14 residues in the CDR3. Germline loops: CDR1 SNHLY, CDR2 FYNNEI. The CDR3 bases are TGTGCCAGCAGTCCTGACAGGACGAATCAGCCCCAGCATTTT. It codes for CASSPDRTNQPQHF.

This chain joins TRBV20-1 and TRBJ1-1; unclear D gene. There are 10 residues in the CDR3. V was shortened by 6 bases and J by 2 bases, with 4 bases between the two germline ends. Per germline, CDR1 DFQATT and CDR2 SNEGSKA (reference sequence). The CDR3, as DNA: TGCAGTGCGCCAAACACTGAAGCTTTCTTT. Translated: CSAPNTEAFF.

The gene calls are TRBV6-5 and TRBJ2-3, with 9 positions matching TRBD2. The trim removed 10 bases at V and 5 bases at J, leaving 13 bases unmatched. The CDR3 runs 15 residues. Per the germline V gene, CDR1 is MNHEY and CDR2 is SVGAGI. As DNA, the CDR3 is TGTGCCATCAGCAAGGGCGGGAGGGCCGGAGATACGCAGTATTTT. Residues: CAISKGGRAGDTQYF.

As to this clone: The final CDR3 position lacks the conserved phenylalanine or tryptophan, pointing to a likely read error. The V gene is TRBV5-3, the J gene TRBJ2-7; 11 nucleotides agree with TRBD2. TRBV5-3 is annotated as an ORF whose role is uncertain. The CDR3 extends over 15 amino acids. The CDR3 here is CASSLRLAGGREQYL. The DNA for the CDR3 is TGTGCCAGCAGCTTGCGGCTAGCGGGAGGCCGGGAGCAGTACCTC.

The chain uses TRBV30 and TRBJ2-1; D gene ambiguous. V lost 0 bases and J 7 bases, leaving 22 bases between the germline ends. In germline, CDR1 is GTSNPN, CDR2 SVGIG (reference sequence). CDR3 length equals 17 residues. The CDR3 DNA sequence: TGTGCCTGGAGTGTAAGAGTGTCGACGATTCGGAGTAATGAGCAGTTCTTC. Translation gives CAWSVRVSTIRSNEQFF.

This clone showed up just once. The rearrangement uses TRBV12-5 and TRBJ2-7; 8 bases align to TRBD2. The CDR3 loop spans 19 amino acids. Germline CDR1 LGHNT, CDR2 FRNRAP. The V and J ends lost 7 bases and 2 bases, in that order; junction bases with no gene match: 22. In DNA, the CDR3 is TGTGCTAGTGCCCTAACCTGGGGGGGTGATAGCGGGAATCCCTACGAGCAGTACGTC. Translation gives CASALTWGGDSGNPYEQYV.

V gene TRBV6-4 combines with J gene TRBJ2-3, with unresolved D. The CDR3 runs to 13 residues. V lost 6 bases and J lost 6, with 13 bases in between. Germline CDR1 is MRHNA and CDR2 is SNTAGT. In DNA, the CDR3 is TGTGCCAGCAGCTCCGAGAGTTCGGATACGCAGTATTTT. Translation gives CASSSESSDTQYF.

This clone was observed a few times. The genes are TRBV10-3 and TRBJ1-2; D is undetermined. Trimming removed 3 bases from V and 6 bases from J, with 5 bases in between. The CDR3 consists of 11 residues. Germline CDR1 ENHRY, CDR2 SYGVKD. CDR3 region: CAISETNGYTF. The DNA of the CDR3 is TGTGCCATCAGTGAAACCAATGGCTACACCTTC.

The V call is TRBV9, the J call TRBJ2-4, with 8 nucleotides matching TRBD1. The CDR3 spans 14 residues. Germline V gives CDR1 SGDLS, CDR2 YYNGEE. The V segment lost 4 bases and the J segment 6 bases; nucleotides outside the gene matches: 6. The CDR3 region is CASSLGTGRNIQYF. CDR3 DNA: TGTGCCAGCAGCCTTGGGACAGGAAGAAACATTCAGTACTTC.

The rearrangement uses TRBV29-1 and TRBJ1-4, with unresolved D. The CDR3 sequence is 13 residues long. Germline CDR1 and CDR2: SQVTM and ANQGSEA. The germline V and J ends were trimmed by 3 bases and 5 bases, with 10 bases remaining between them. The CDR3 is CSVDDTSNEKLFF. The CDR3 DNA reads TGCAGCGTTGATGACACTTCGAATGAAAAACTGTTTTTT.

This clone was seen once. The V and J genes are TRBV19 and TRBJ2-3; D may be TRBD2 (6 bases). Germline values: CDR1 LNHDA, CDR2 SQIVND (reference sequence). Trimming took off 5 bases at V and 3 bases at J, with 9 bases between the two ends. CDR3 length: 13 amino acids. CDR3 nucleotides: TGTGCCAGTAGTGTCGGGGGTACAGATACGCAGTATTTT. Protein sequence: CASSVGGTDTQYF.

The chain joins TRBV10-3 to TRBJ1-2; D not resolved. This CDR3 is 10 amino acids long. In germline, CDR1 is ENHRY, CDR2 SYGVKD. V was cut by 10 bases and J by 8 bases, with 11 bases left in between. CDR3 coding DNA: TGTGCCACCCAGATGGGCGGCTACACCTTC. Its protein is CATQMGGYTF.

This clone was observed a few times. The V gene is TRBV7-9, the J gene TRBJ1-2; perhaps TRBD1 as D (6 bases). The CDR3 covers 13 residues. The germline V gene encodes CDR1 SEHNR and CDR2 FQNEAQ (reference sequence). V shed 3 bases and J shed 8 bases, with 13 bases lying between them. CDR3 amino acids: CASSFLKGDGYTF. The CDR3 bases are TGTGCCAGCAGCTTCCTAAAGGGGGACGGCTACACCTTC.

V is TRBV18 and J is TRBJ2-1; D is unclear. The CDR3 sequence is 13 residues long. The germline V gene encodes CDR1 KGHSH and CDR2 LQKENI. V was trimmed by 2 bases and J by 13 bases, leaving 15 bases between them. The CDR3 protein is CASSPAARSRQFF. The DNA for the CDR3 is TGTGCCAGCTCACCAGCGGCCAGGTCTCGCCAGTTCTTC.